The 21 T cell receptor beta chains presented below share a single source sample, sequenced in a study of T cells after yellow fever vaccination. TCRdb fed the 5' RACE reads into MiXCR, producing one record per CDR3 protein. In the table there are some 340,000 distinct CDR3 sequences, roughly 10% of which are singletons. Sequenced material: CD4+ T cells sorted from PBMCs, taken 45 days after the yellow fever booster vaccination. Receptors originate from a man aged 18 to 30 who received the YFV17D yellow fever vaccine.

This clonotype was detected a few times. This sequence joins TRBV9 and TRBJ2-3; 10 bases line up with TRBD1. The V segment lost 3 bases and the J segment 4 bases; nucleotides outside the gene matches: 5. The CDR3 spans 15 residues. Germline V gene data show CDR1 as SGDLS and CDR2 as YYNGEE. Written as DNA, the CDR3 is TGTGCCAGCAGCGCGACAGGGGGCGCATCAGATACGCAGTATTTT. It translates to CASSATGGASDTQYF.

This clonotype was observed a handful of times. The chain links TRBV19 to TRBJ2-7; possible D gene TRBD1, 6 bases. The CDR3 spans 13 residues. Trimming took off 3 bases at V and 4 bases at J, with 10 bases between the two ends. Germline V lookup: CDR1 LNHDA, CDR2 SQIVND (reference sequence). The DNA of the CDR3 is TGTGCCAGTAGTATGGGCAGGGGTTACGAGCAGTACTTC. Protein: CASSMGRGYEQYF.

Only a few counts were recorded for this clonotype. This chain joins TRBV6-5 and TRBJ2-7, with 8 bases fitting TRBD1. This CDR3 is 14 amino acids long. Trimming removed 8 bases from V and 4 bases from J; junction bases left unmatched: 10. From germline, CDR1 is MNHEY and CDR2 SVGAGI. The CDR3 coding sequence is TGTGCCAGCCGCCCGGGGGACAGGAAGTACGAGCAGTACTTC. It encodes CASRPGDRKYEQYF.

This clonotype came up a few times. In DNA form, the CDR3 reads TGTGCCAGCTCACCAGAGACAGGGAACTATGGCTACACCTTC. It translates to CASSPETGNYGYTF. The chain links TRBV18 to TRBJ1-2, with TRBD1 matching over 7 bases. V dropped 2 bases and J dropped 2; count of bases not matched to a gene: 2. The CDR3 runs 14 residues. CDR1 and CDR2 from the germline V gene are KGHSH and LQKENI.

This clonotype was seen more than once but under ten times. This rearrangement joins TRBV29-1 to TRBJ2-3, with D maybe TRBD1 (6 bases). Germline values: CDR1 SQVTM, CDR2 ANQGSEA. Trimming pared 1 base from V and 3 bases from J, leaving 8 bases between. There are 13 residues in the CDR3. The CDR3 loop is CSVEVGQTDTQYF. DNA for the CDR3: TGCAGCGTTGAAGTTGGACAGACAGATACGCAGTATTTT.

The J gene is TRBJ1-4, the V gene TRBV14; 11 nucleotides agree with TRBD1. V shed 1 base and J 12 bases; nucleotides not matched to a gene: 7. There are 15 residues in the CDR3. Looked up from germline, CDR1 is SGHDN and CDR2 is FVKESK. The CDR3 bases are TGTGCCAGCAGCCAAGGGACAGGGGGCGCGTGGGAACTGTTTTTT. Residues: CASSQGTGGAWELFF.

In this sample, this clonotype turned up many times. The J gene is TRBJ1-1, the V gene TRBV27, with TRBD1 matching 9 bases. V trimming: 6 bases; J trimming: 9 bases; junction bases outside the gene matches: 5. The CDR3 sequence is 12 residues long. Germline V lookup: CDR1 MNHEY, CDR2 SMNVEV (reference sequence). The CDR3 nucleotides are TGTGCCAGCAGCTTCAACAGGGGGCAAGCTTTCTTT. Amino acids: CASSFNRGQAFF.

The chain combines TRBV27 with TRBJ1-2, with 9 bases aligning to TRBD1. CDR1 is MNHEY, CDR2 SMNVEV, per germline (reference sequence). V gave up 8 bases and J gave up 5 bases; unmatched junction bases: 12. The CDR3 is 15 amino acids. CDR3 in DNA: TGTGCCAGCGGCCTGATGACAGGGGGTTCTTATGGCTACACCTTC. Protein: CASGLMTGGSYGYTF.

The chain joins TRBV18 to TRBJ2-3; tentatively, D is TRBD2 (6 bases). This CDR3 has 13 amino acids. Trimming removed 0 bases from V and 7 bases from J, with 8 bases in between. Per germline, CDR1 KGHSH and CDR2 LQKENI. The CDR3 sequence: CASSPPGLNTQYF. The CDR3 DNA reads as TGTGCCAGCTCACCACCGGGACTCAATACGCAGTATTTT.

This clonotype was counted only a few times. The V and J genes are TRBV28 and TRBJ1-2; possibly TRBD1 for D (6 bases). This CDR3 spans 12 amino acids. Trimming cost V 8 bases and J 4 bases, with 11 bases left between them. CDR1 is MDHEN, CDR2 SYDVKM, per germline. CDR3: CASGQLSYGYTF. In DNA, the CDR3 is TGTGCCAGCGGACAGCTGAGCTATGGCTACACCTTC.

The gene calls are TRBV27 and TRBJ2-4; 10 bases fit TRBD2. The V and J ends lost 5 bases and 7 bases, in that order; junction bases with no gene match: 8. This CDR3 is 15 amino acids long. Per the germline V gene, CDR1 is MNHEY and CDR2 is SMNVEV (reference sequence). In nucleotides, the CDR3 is TGTGCCAGCAGTCAGCGCAGCGGGGGGGCGAACATTCAGTACTTC. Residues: CASSQRSGGANIQYF.

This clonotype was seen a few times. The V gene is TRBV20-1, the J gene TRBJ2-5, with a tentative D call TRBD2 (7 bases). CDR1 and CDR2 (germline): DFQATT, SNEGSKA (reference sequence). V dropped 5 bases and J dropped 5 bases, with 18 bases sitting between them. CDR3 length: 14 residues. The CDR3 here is CSAPTSYQGETQYF. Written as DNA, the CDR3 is TGCAGTGCTCCGACTAGCTACCAGGGGGAGACCCAGTACTTC.

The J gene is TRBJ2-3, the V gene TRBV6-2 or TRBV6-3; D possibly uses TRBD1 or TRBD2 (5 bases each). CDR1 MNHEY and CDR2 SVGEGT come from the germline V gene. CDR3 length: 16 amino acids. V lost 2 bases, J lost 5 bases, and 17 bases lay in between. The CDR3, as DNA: TGTGCCAGCAGTTACCCGGGACGCCTAGGGATAGATACGCAGTATTTT. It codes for CASSYPGRLGIDTQYF.

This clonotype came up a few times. Here the CDR3 DNA reads TGTGCCAGCAGCTTGAATACGAAGAGCTCCTACGAGCAGTACTTC. It yields the protein CASSLNTKSSYEQYF. This rearrangement joins TRBV5-4 to TRBJ2-7; D not certain. The V end was cut by 1 base, the J end by 0 bases, with 11 bases between. Germline V gene data show CDR1 as SGHNT and CDR2 as YYREEE (reference sequence). This CDR3 region has 15 residues.

In DNA, the CDR3 is TGCGCCAGCAGCCAACCAACAGGGACCGGGGAGCTGTTTTTT. It is translated as CASSQPTGTGELFF. The rearrangement joins TRBV4-1 to TRBJ2-2; a weak D match, TRBD1 (6 bases). CDR3 length: 14 residues. Germline loops: CDR1 MGHRA, CDR2 YSYEKL. V was cut by 2 bases and J by 5 bases, with 9 bases left in between.

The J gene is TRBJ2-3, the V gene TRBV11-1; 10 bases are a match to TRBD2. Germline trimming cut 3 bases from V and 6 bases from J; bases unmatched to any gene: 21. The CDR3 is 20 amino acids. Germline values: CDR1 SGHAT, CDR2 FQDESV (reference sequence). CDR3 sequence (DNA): TGTGCCAGCAGCTTCGACCCAATCTCATCTCTCGGGACTAGCGAGGATACGCAGTATTTT. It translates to CASSFDPISSLGTSEDTQYF.

The CDR3 nucleotides read TGTGCCAGCAGCCCTAGAAGAGGGGAGCTGTTTTTT. Its translation is CASSPRRGELFF. The gene calls are TRBV9 and TRBJ2-2; the D is unclear. V was clipped by 4 bases and J by 8 bases, with 9 bases between them. The length of the CDR3 is 12 residues. Per the germline V gene, CDR1 is SGDLS and CDR2 is YYNGEE.

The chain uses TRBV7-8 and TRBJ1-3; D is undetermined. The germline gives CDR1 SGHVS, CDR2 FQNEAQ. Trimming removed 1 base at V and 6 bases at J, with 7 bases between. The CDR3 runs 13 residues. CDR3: CASSLVQQNTIYF. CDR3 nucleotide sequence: TGTGCCAGCAGCTTAGTACAGCAAAACACCATATATTTT. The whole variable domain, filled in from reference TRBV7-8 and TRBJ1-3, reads GAGVSQSPRYKVAKRGQDVALRCDPISGHVSLFWYQQALGQGPEFLTYFQNEAQLDKSGLPSDRFFAERPEGSVSTLKIQRTQQEDSAVYLCASSLVQQNTIYFGEGSWLTVV.

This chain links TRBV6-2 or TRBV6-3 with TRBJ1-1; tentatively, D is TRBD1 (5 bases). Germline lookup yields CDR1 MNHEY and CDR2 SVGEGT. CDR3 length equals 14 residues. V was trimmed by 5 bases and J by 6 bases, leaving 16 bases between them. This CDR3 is CASSQDGGGSEAFF. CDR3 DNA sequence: TGTGCCAGCAGTCAAGACGGTGGGGGATCTGAAGCTTTCTTT.

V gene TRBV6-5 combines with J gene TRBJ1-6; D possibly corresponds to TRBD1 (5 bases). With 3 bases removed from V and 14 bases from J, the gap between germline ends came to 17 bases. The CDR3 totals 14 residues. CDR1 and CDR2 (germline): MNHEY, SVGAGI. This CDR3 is CASSYSSGTFSLHF. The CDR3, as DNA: TGTGCCAGCAGTTATTCGAGTGGGACCTTCTCCCTCCACTTT.

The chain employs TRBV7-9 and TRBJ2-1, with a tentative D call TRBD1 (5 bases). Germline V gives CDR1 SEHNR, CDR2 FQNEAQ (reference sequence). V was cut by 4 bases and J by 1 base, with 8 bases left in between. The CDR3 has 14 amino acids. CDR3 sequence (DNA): TGTGCCAGCAGCTCCAGGGTATCCTACAATGAGCAGTTCTTC. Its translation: CASSSRVSYNEQFF.